The sample holds one count of the clone carrying this T cell receptor (beta chain). This sample is drawn from a study of Ad26.COV2.S vaccination and SARS-CoV-2 variants. Treatment defined: roughly 19 received Ad26.COV2.S at low or high dose, single or two shots; about five received placebo; per-sample allocation not given. Specimens were obtained on day 63 following the first vaccine or placebo injection. Between the trimmed V and J ends, which lost 5 bases and 2 bases, there was a span of 8 bases. Germline values: CDR1 SGHTA, CDR2 FQGTGA. The CDR3 spans 13 residues. Clones were sequenced by immunoSEQ multiplex PCR, and TCRdb holds only the in-frame ones, with some missing. The table records roughly 380,000 clones, 88% of them present only once.

The sequencing used peripheral blood, collected in a trial of Ad26.COV2.S vaccine versus placebo. The chain combines TRBV7-3 with TRBJ2-3; D is unclear. The TCR originated in a person between 18 and 60 years old who received the Ad26.COV2.S COVID-19 vaccine or a placebo. Here the CDR3 reads CASSLGPTDTQYF. The CDR3, as DNA: TGTGCCAGCAGCCTAGGGCCCACAGATACGCAGTATTTT.